This T cell receptor (beta chain) was retrieved from a study of T cell responses to AZD1222 COVID-19 vaccine. TCRdb's copy holds only in-frame clones and misses some; the assay was immunoSEQ multiplex PCR. The table includes more than 100,000 clones, about nine tenths detected once. V dropped 0 bases and J dropped 3 bases, with 13 bases sitting between them. This CDR3 has 15 residues. CDR1 is SGHRS, CDR2 YFSETQ, per germline. The input for sequencing was peripheral blood, taken on day 0 of AZD1222 vaccination. The V and J genes are TRBV5-1 and TRBJ2-7, with D unresolved. The TCR sequence derives from an adult in good health. CDR3 sequence: CASSLDSGSNYEQYF. DNA of the CDR3: TGCGCCAGCAGCTTGGACTCCGGGTCAAACTACGAGCAGTACTTC.